This entry lists 5 T cell receptor beta chains sequenced from one sample in a study of PD-1 blockade in mismatch repair-deficient tumors. Sequenced by immunoSEQ multiplex PCR; TCRdb stores in-frame clones only, minus some. The data show around 100,000 clones, about 83% seen once. The sequencing used peripheral blood, collected 60 to 65 weeks after starting pembrolizumab. Receptor source: an adult with mismatch repair-deficient cancer.

The chain couples TRBV7-9 to TRBJ2-2, with 7 bases aligning to TRBD2. Losses at the gene ends were 2 bases for V and 4 bases for J; bases not matched to a gene: 7. Germline CDR1 is SEHNR and CDR2 is FQNEAQ (reference sequence). The CDR3 is 16 amino acids. The CDR3 region has the DNA TGTGCCAGCAGCTTATCTGCGGGAGTTACCACCGGGGAGCTGTTTTTT. The encoded protein is CASSLSAGVTTGELFF.

This clone was recorded once. This rearrangement joins TRBV28 to TRBJ2-5; D ambiguous. CDR1 is MDHEN, CDR2 SYDVKM, per germline. This CDR3 spans 13 amino acids. Trimming left V 4 bases short and J 2 bases short, with 8 bases between. The CDR3 nucleotides read TGTGCCAGCAGTTCCAGGATGCAAGAGACCCAGTACTTC. As protein: CASSSRMQETQYF.

V usage is TRBV9 and J usage is TRBJ1-1; TRBD1 aligns across 9 bases. Germline CDR1 is SGDLS and CDR2 is YYNGEE. V lost 3 bases and J lost 4; bases outside the gene matches: 4. The CDR3 sequence is 14 residues long. In DNA, the CDR3 is TGTGCCAGCAGCGATACAGGGGGCTTCACTGAAGCTTTCTTT. As protein: CASSDTGGFTEAFF.

This rearrangement joins TRBV30 to TRBJ1-5, with D uncertain. Germline CDR1 GTSNPN, CDR2 SVGIG (reference sequence). Trimming cost V 2 bases and J 0 bases, with 8 bases left between them. This CDR3 region has 14 residues. CDR3: CAWSPTNSNQPQHF. The CDR3 DNA reads as TGTGCCTGGAGTCCCACGAATAGCAATCAGCCCCAGCATTTT.

The gene calls are TRBV7-3 and TRBJ1-1; D is undetermined. The CDR3 is made up of 13 amino acids. CDR1 SGHTA and CDR2 FQGTGA come from the germline V gene. Trimming stripped 0 bases from V and 2 bases from J, with 4 bases between. The CDR3 sequence is CASSLTINTEAFF. CDR3 in DNA: TGTGCCAGCAGCTTAACGATCAACACTGAAGCTTTCTTT.